Here is one T cell receptor beta chain with its context. V lost 9 bases and J lost 0; bases outside the gene matches: 5. Germline loops: CDR1 ENHRY, CDR2 SYGVKD. This CDR3 comprises 14 residues. TCRdb called the 5' RACE reads again in MiXCR, with one record for every CDR3 protein. The sample lists 140,000 or so distinct CDR3 sequences; around 5.8% were seen once. This sample is part of a study of T-cell memory formation after mild COVID-19. For the study at large: TCR clusters were largely donor specific.

Sequenced sample: PBMCs or a T cell subset sorted from them (not recorded which). The TCR was taken from an adult woman who had mild COVID-19 (a few samples of this study predate the infection). Cell type and time point are not known. V is TRBV10-3 and J is TRBJ1-5; 7 bases fit TRBD1. CDR3 nucleotide sequence: TGTGCCATTTCGACAGGGAATAGCAATCAGCCCCAGCATTTT. Residues: CAISTGNSNQPQHF.